These T cell receptor beta chains were read from a single sample in a study of cytomegalovirus exposure and HLA in healthy donors. The table came from immunoSEQ multiplex PCR; TCRdb's copy has only in-frame clones and leaves some out. This sample carries approximately 140,000 clones, 75% to 80% of them seen once, and the ten largest clones take around 1.7%. The sequenced sample consisted of PBMCs. These TCRs come from a female donor in good health and CMV-seronegative. CDR3s include the opening cysteine and the closing phenylalanine or tryptophan. A D gene is named only where the DNA matches it firmly. Expanded clones get a size class; other rows say once, few or many, or leave the size out.

TRBJ1-1,TRBV5-1,TRBD1,once,CASSYPGTGNTEAFF,TGCGCCAGCAGCTATCCCGGGACAGGGAACACTGAAGCTTTCTTT
TRBJ2-7,TRBV28,TRBD1,-,CASSSGTGVSYEQYF,TGTGCCAGCAGTTCAGGGACAGGCGTCTCCTACGAGCAGTACTTC
TRBJ1-2,TRBV6-5,-,-,CASTEYEGGGYTF,TGTGCCAGCACCGAGTATGAAGGAGGGGGCTACACCTTC
TRBJ1-2,TRBV6-5,TRBD1,-,CASSLTGDYGYTF,TGTGCCAGCAGCCTGACAGGGGACTATGGCTACACCTTC
TRBJ2-7,TRBV11-2,-,-,CASSLDGTSYEQYF,TGTGCCAGCAGCTTAGATGGGACATCCTACGAGCAGTACTTC
TRBJ2-7,TRBV19,TRBD1,-,CASSTQTGSTYEQYF,TGTGCCAGTAGTACCCAGACAGGGAGCACTTACGAGCAGTACTTC
TRBJ1-1,TRBV2,TRBD1,-,CASRVGTGGTEAFF,TGTGCCAGCAGAGTAGGGACAGGGGGAACTGAAGCTTTCTTT
TRBJ1-2,TRBV7-9,TRBD1,-,CASSPGTAYGYTF,TGTGCCAGCAGCCCCGGGACAGCCTATGGCTACACCTTC
TRBJ2-7,TRBV9,-,-,CASSVEQGRNEQYF,TGTGCCAGCAGCGTAGAACAGGGACGCAACGAGCAGTACTTC
TRBJ1-2,TRBV29-1,TRBD1,once,CSTRGQGANGYTF,TGCAGCACTCGGGGACAGGGGGCGAATGGCTACACCTTC
TRBJ1-1,TRBV6-6,TRBD1,-,CASSKDRLNTEAFF,TGTGCCAGCAGTAAGGACAGGTTGAACACTGAAGCTTTCTTT
TRBJ2-7,TRBV27,TRBD2,-,CASRVSLAGHTRTYEQYF,TGTGCCAGCAGGGTGAGTTTAGCGGGTCATACAAGGACCTACGAGCAGTACTTC
TRBJ1-2,TRBV7-8,-,-,CASSAVGAGGYTF,TGTGCCAGCAGCGCCGTAGGGGCAGGTGGCTACACCTTC
TRBJ2-2,TRBV9,-,once,CASSALWGGGTINTGELFF,TGTGCCAGCAGCGCCCTATGGGGGGGCGGGACAATTAACACCGGGGAGCTGTTTTTT
TRBJ2-1,TRBV7-2,TRBD2,once,CASSISGAILNNEQFF,TGTGCCAGCAGTATAAGCGGGGCAATTCTCAACAATGAGCAGTTCTTC
TRBJ2-1,TRBV7-9,-,-,CASSFSVNEQFF,TGTGCCAGCAGCTTCTCCGTCAATGAGCAGTTCTTC
TRBJ2-3,TRBV28,TRBD2,once,CASSGDPTSTDTQYF,TGTGCCAGCAGTGGGGACCCGACTAGCACGGATACGCAGTATTTT
TRBJ1-2,TRBV6-5,-,-,CASSEDRNPYGYTF,TGTGCCAGCAGTGAGGACAGAAATCCCTATGGCTACACCTTC
TRBJ1-2,TRBV10-3,TRBD1,once,CAIAEQNRGSDGYTF,TGTGCCATCGCCGAGCAGAACAGGGGATCGGATGGCTACACCTTC
TRBJ2-7,TRBV6-5,-,-,CASSLDSEQYF,TGTGCCAGCAGCCTGGACAGCGAGCAGTACTTC
TRBJ2-2,TRBV7-6,TRBD1,-,CASSLAFGTGGTGELFF,TGTGCCAGCAGCTTAGCGTTCGGGACAGGGGGAACCGGGGAGCTGTTTTTT
TRBJ2-3,TRBV6-4,TRBD2,once,CASSDTSGGADTQYF,TGTGCCAGCAGTGACACTAGCGGGGGGGCAGATACGCAGTATTTT
TRBJ1-1,TRBV5-1,TRBD1,once,CASGDRGGTEAFF,TGCGCCAGCGGAGACAGGGGGGGAACTGAAGCTTTCTTT
TRBJ1-1,TRBV28,-,few,CASSLLGQRVEAFF,TGTGCCAGCAGCCTCCTCGGCCAGAGGGTTGAAGCTTTCTTT
TRBJ1-2,TRBV6-1,-,-,CASSTGQNYGYTF,TGTGCCAGCAGTACTGGACAGAACTATGGCTACACCTTC